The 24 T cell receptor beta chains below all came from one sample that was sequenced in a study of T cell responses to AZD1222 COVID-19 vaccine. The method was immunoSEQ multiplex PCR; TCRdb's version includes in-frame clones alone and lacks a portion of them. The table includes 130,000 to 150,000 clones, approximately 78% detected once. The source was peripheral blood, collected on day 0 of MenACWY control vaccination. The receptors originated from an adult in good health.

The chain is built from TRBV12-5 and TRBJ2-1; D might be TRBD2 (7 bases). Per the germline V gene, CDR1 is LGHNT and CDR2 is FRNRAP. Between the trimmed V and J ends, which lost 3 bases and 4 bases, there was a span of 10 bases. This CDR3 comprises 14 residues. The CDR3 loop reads CASGFGGAYNEQFF. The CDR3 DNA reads TGTGCTAGTGGTTTTGGGGGGGCTTACAATGAGCAGTTCTTC.

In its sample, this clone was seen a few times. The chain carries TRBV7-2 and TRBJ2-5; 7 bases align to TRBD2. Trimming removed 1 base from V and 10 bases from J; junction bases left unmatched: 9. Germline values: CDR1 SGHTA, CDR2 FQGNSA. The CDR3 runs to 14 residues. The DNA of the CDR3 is TGTGCCAGCAGCTTAGGGGGCGGGGGAAGAAGCCAGTACTTC. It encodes CASSLGGGGRSQYF. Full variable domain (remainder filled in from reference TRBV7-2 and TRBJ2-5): GAGVSQSPSNKVTEKGKDVELRCDPISGHTALYWYRQSLGQGLEFLIYFQGNSAPDKSGLPSDRFSAERTGGSVSTLTIQRTQQEDSAVYLCASSLGGGGRSQYFGPGTRLLVL.

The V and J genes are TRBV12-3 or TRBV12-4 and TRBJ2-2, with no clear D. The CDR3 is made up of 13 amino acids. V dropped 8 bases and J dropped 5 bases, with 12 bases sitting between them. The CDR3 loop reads CASSPGRTGELFF. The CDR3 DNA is TGTGCCAGCTCCCCCGGGCGAACCGGGGAGCTGTTTTTT.

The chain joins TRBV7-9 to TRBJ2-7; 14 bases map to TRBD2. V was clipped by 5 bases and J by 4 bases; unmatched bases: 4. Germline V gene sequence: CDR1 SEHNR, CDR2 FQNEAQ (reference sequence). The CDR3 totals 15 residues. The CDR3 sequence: CASSATSGGAYEQYV. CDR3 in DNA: TGTGCCAGCAGCGCGACTAGCGGGGGGGCTTACGAGCAGTACGTC.

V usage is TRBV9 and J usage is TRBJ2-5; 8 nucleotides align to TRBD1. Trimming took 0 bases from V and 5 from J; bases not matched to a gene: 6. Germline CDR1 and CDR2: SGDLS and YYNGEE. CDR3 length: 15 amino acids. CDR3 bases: TGTGCCAGCAGCGTAGCCGCCGGACAGGGCGAGACCCAGTACTTC. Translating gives CASSVAAGQGETQYF.

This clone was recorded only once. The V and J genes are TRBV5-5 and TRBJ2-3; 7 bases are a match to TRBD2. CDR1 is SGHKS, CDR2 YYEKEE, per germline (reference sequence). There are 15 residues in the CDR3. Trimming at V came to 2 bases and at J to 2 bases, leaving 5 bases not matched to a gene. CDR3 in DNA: TGTGCCAGCAGCTTCGGCGGGGGAGTCACAGATACGCAGTATTTT. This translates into CASSFGGGVTDTQYF.

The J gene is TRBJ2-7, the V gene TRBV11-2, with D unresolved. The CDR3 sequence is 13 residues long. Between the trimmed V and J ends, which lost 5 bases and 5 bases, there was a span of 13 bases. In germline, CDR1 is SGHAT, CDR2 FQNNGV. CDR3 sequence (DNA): TGTGCCAGCAGCGTGGACGGTCTCCACGAGCAGTACTTC. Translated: CASSVDGLHEQYF.

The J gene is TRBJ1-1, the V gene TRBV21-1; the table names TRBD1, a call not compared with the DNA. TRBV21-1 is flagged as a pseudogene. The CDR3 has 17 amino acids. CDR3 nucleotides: TGTGCCAGCAGCACCCTAGGGCCAGGGGGCATGGACACTGAAGCTTTCTTT. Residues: CASSTLGPGGMDTEAFF.

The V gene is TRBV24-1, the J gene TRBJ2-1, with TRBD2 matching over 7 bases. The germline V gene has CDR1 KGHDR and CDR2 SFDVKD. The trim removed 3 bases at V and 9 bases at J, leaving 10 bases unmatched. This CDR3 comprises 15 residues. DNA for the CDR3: TGTGCCACCAGTGATCTAGCGGAAGGCCGGGGTGAGCAGTTCTTC. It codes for CATSDLAEGRGEQFF.

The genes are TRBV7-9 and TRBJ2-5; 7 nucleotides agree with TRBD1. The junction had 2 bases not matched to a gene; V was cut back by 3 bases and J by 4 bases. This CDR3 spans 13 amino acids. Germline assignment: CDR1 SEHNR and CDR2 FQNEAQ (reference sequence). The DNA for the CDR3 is TGTGCCAGCAGCTTCCGACAGGGAGAGACCCAGTACTTC. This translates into CASSFRQGETQYF.

CDR3 DNA sequence: TGTGCCAGTAGTGCTCGGGGGGAGTCCTATAATTCACCCCTCCACTTT. Translating gives CASSARGESYNSPLHF. The chain carries TRBV19 and TRBJ1-6; a possible D gene is TRBD1 (5 bases). Trimming removed 5 bases at V and 1 base at J, with 12 bases between. This CDR3 contains 16 residues. The germline CDR1 and CDR2 sequences are LNHDA and SQIVND (reference sequence).

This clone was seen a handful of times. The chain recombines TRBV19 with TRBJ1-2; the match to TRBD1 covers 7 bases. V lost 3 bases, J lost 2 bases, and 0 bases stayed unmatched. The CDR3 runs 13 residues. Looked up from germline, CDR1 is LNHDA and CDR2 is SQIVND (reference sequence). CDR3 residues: CASSMTGNYGYTF. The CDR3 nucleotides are TGTGCCAGTAGTATGACAGGGAACTATGGCTACACCTTC.

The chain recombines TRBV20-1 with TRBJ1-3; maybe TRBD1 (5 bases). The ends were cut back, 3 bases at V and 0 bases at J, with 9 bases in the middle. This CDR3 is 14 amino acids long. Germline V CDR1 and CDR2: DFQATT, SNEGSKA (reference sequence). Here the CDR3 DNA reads TGCAGTGCTAGTACAGGAAACTCTGGAAACACCATATATTTT. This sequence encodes CSASTGNSGNTIYF.

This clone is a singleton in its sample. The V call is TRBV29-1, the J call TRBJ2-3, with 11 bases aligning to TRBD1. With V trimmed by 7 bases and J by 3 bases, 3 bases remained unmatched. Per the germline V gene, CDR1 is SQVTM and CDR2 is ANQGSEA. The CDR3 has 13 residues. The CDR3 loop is CSAGTGGTDTQYF. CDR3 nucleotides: TGCAGCGCTGGGACAGGGGGAACAGATACGCAGTATTTT.

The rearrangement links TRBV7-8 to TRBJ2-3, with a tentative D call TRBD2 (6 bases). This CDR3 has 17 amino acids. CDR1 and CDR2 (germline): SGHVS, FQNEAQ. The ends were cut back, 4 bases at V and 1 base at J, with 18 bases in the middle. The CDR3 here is CASSSHEAGRGTDTQYF. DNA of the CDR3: TGTGCCAGCAGCTCCCATGAGGCGGGACGTGGCACAGATACGCAGTATTTT.

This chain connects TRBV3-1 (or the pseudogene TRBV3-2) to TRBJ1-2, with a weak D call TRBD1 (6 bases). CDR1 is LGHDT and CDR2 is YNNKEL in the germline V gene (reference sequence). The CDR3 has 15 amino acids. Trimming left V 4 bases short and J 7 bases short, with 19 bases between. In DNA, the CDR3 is TGTGCCAGCAGCCCCACAGGGTATCGGATTGTTGGCTACACCTTC. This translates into CASSPTGYRIVGYTF.

CDR3 region: CASSPPVGGAGANVLTF. The CDR3 DNA follows: TGTGCCAGCAGCCCCCCCGTAGGTGGGGCTGGGGCCAACGTCCTGACTTTC. The chain couples TRBV5-6 to TRBJ2-6; no definite D call. The germline gives CDR1 SGHDT, CDR2 YYEEEE. CDR3 size: 17 residues. Trimming removed 4 bases from V and 2 bases from J, with 16 bases in between.

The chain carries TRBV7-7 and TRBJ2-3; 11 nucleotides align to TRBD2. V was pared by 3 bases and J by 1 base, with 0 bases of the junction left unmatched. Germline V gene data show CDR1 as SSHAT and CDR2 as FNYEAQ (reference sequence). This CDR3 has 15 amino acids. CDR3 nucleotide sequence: TGTGCCAGCAGCTTGGGACTAGCGGGCACAGATACGCAGTATTTT. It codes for CASSLGLAGTDTQYF.

The CDR3 loop is CASSLRGGNTEAFF. The CDR3 nucleotides read TGTGCCAGCAGCTTAAGGGGAGGGAACACTGAAGCTTTCTTT. This chain joins TRBV11-2 and TRBJ1-1; TRBD1 might be the D (5 bases). Trimming left V 2 bases short and J 1 base short, with 8 bases between. The CDR3 consists of 14 residues. CDR1 and CDR2 from the germline V gene are SGHAT and FQNNGV.

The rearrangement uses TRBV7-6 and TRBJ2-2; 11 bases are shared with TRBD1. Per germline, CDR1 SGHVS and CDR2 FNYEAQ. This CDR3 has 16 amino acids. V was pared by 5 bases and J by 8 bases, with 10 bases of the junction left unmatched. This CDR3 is CASSPRTGGAGGELFF. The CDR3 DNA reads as TGTGCCAGCAGCCCCAGGACAGGGGGCGCCGGGGGGGAGCTGTTTTTT.

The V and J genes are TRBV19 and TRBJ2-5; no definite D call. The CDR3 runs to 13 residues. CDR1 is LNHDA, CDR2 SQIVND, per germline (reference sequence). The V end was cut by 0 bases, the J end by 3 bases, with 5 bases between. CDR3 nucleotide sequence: TGTGCCAGTAGTATAGAAAGAGAAGAGACCCAGTACTTC. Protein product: CASSIEREETQYF. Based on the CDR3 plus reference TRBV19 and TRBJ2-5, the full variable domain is DGGITQSPKYLFRKEGQNVTLSCEQNLNHDAMYWYRQDPGQGLRLIYYSQIVNDFQKGDIAEGYSVSREKKESFPLTVTSAQKNPTAFYLCASSIEREETQYFGPGTRLLVL.

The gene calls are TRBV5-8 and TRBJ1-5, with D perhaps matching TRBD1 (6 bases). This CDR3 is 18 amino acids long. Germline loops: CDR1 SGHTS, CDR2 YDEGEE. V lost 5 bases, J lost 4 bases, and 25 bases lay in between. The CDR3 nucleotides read TGTGCCAGCAGTCTGGCAGGAAGGGGGAGTAGACATAATCAGCCCCAGCATTTT. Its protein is CASSLAGRGSRHNQPQHF. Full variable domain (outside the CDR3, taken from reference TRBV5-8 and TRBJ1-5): EAGVTQSPTHLIKTRGQQATLRCSPISGHTSVYWYQQALGLGLQFLLWYDEGEERNRGNFPPRFSGRQFPNYSSELNVNALELEDSALYLCASSLAGRGSRHNQPQHFGDGTRLSIL.

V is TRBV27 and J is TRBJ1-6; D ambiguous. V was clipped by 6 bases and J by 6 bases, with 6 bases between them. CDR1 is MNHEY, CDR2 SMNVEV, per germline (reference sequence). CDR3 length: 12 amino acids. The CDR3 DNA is TGTGCCAGCAGGTTTCTTAATTCACCCCTCCACTTT. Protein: CASRFLNSPLHF.

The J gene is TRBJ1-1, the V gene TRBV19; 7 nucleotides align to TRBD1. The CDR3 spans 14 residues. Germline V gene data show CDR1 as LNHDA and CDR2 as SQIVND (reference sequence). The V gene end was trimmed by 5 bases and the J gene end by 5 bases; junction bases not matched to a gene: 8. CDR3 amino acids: CASSAQGRWTEAFF. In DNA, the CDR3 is TGTGCCAGTAGTGCACAGGGGCGGTGGACTGAAGCTTTCTTT.